This is a list of T cell receptor beta chains from one sample in a study of blood T cell repertoires in COVID-19. Clones were sequenced by immunoSEQ multiplex PCR, and TCRdb holds only the in-frame ones, with some missing. Among more than 110,000 clones, around 81% were seen once, and the ten largest hold 3% to 5%. The sequenced material came from peripheral blood. These receptors were taken from a woman aged 55-69 years with acute or convalescent COVID-19. CDR3s include the opening cysteine and the closing phenylalanine or tryptophan. The D gene is left open where the match is weak. Size is stated for part of the rows, as once, few or many counts, or as a class when the clone is expanded.

CASSLYQGAGGGAFF | TGTGCCAGCAGTTTGTATCAGGGGGCGGGCGGAGGGGCTTTCTTT | TRBV28 | NA | TRBD1 | TRBJ1-1
CASSLSWEPFDAFF | TGTGCCAGCAGCTTATCCTGGGAGCCCTTTGACGCTTTCTTT | TRBV7-2 | NA | NA | TRBJ1-1
CASSVGGHRTHYGYTF | TGTGCCAGCAGCGTAGGGGGACACCGTACCCACTATGGCTACACCTTC | TRBV9 | NA | NA | TRBJ1-2
CASGRGPNYGYTF | TGTGCCAGCGGGAGAGGTCCTAACTATGGCTACACCTTC | TRBV6-5 | few | NA | TRBJ1-2
CASSPSPRGVGCNEQFF | TGTGCCAGCAGCCCCTCTCCGCGCGGAGTAGGCTGCAATGAGCAGTTCTTC | TRBV3-1/TRBV3-2 | NA | NA | TRBJ2-1
CASSSDRVRGYTF | TGTGCCAGCAGCTCAGACAGGGTCAGGGGCTACACCTTC | TRBV7-8 | few | TRBD1 | TRBJ1-2
CASSPRGQFTQYF | TGTGCCAGCAGCCCCCGGGGACAGTTCACGCAGTATTTT | TRBV9 | few | TRBD1 | TRBJ2-3
CASSPRLAGAYEQYF | TGTGCCAGCAGCCCCCGACTAGCGGGAGCGTACGAGCAGTACTTC | TRBV7-2 | NA | TRBD2 | TRBJ2-7
CASSGDRAAEQYF | TGTGCCAGCAGTGGGGACAGGGCCGCCGAGCAGTACTTC | TRBV2 | NA | TRBD1 | TRBJ2-7
CAWRGLMETQYF | TGTGCCTGGAGGGGACTAATGGAGACCCAGTACTTC | TRBV30 | NA | TRBD2 | TRBJ2-5
CASSLGTSGTNTYEQYF | TGTGCCAGCAGCCTCGGGACTAGCGGGACCAATACCTACGAGCAGTACTTC | TRBV11-2 | NA | TRBD2 | TRBJ2-7
CATSDSTGGREKLFF | TGTGCCACCAGTGATTCGACAGGGGGTCGTGAAAAACTGTTTTTT | TRBV24-1 | NA | TRBD1 | TRBJ1-4
CASSLNPYNEQFF | TGTGCCAGCAGCTTAAATCCTTACAATGAGCAGTTCTTC | TRBV7-3 | NA | NA | TRBJ2-1
CASSQDRATGNQPQHF | TGCGCCAGCAGCCAAGATCGGGCGACAGGCAATCAGCCCCAGCATTTT | TRBV4-1 | NA | NA | TRBJ1-5
CAIRTGQANTEAFF | TGTGCCATCAGAACAGGACAGGCGAACACTGAAGCTTTCTTT | TRBV10-3 | NA | TRBD1 | TRBJ1-1
CASDSGNTGELFF | TGCGCCAGCGACTCGGGGAACACCGGGGAGCTGTTTTTT | TRBV5-1 | NA | NA | TRBJ2-2
CASQPPGGRYEQYF | TGTGCCAGTCAGCCCCCAGGGGGTCGCTACGAGCAGTACTTC | TRBV28 | NA | TRBD1 | TRBJ2-7
CASSVGFTTGEQYF | TGTGCCAGCAGCGTGGGGTTTACAACGGGGGAGCAGTACTTC | TRBV9 | NA | NA | TRBJ2-7
CASSFSGNSPLHF | TGTGCCAGCAGTTTTTCGGGAAATTCACCCCTCCACTTT | TRBV27 | NA | NA | TRBJ1-6
CASSFLDRVDTEAFF | TGTGCCAGCAGTTTTTTGGACAGGGTGGACACTGAAGCTTTCTTT | TRBV28 | NA | TRBD1 | TRBJ1-1
CASSKRGQPQHF | TGTGCCAGCAGTAAAAGGGGTCAGCCCCAGCATTTT | TRBV6-6 | NA | NA | TRBJ1-5
CATSDLLAGGRGTGELFF | TGTGCCACCAGTGATTTGCTAGCGGGAGGGCGTGGCACCGGGGAGCTGTTTTTT | TRBV24-1 | NA | TRBD2 | TRBJ2-2
CASSQVDVTGVYNEQFF | TGTGCCAGCAGCCAAGTAGACGTCACCGGGGTCTACAATGAGCAGTTCTTC | TRBV3-1/TRBV3-2 | once | NA | TRBJ2-1
CASSELLDRGYGYTF | TGTGCCAGCAGTGAATTGCTGGATCGGGGCTATGGCTACACCTTC | TRBV6-1 | once | NA | TRBJ1-2
CSVEQGGTEAFF | TGCAGCGTTGAGCAGGGTGGAACTGAAGCTTTCTTT | TRBV29-1 | NA | NA | TRBJ1-1
CASSLVARGYGYTF | TGTGCCAGCAGTTTAGTAGCCAGGGGATATGGCTACACCTTC | TRBV27 | NA | NA | TRBJ1-2
CATSSPGVDSYNEQFF | TGTGCCACCAGCAGTCCAGGGGTTGACTCCTACAATGAGCAGTTCTTC | TRBV15 | NA | NA | TRBJ2-1
CASSVLRGGTEAFF | TGTGCCAGCAGCGTGTTACGGGGAGGCACTGAAGCTTTCTTT | TRBV2 | NA | NA | TRBJ1-1
CASSESTRGRGYNEQFF | TGCGCCAGCAGTGAGTCGACTCGAGGGCGGGGATACAATGAGCAGTTCTTC | TRBV10-1 | NA | NA | TRBJ2-1
CASSLKVTGGTEAFF | TGTGCCAGCAGTTTAAAGGTCACAGGGGGAACTGAAGCTTTCTTT | TRBV28 | NA | TRBD1 | TRBJ1-1
CASDTGGSKTQYF | TGTGCCAGCGATACTGGCGGGAGTAAGACCCAGTACTTC | TRBV11-2 | once | TRBD2 | TRBJ2-5
CASGTGGTEAFF | TGTGCCAGCGGGACAGGAGGGACTGAAGCTTTCTTT | TRBV28 | NA | TRBD1 | TRBJ1-1
CASSPRADRGDPYEQYF | TGTGCCAGCAGCCCCCGAGCCGACAGGGGGGATCCCTACGAGCAGTACTTC | TRBV7-6 | few | TRBD1 | TRBJ2-7
CATSQGLAGGNEQFF | TGTGCCACCAGCCAGGGGCTAGCGGGAGGCAATGAGCAGTTCTTC | TRBV15 | NA | TRBD2 | TRBJ2-1
CASSLGQYDQETQYF | TGTGCCAGCAGCCTGGGACAGTACGATCAAGAGACCCAGTACTTC | TRBV7-3 | NA | TRBD1 | TRBJ2-5
CASKEDRGFGYTF | TGTGCCAGCAAAGAGGACAGGGGGTTCGGCTACACCTTC | TRBV6-5 | few | TRBD1 | TRBJ1-2
CASSVGRQPLHF | TGTGCCAGCAGCGTAGGGAGGCAACCCCTCCACTTT | TRBV9 | NA | NA | TRBJ1-6
CASWEYNEQFF | TGTGCCAGCTGGGAGTACAATGAGCAGTTCTTC | TRBV5-5 | many | NA | TRBJ2-1
CASSLAGGTYEQYF | TGTGCCAGCAGTTTAGCGGGAGGGACCTACGAGCAGTACTTC | TRBV27 | NA | TRBD2 | TRBJ2-7
CASSLAGSETQYF | TGTGCCAGCAGCTTAGCAGGGAGTGAGACCCAGTACTTC | TRBV7-9 | NA | NA | TRBJ2-5
CASSSTQGHLGGQYF | TGTGCCAGCAGTTCAACACAGGGGCACCTCGGCGGGCAGTACTTC | TRBV28 | NA | TRBD1 | TRBJ2-7
CASSSQGHGELFF | TGTGCCAGCAGTTCACAGGGCCACGGGGAGCTGTTTTTT | TRBV27 | NA | NA | TRBJ2-2
CASSRSTGSYGYTF | TGTGCCAGCAGTCGCTCGACAGGTTCCTATGGCTACACCTTC | TRBV6-6 | NA | NA | TRBJ1-2
CASSSGTPNTGELFF | TGTGCCAGCAGCTCGGGGACACCGAACACCGGGGAGCTGTTTTTT | TRBV7-8 | few | NA | TRBJ2-2
CASSLQGYNEKLFF | TGTGCCAGCAGTTTACAGGGTTATAATGAAAAACTGTTTTTT | TRBV6-5 | NA | NA | TRBJ1-4
CASRNRAISEAFF | TGTGCCAGCAGAAACAGGGCAATCTCTGAAGCTTTCTTT | TRBV12-3/TRBV12-4 | NA | NA | TRBJ1-1
CASTPGGGPYNEQFF | TGTGCCAGCACCCCTGGGGGGGGGCCCTACAATGAGCAGTTCTTC | TRBV7-9 | NA | NA | TRBJ2-1
CASTFRGVTYEQYF | TGTGCCAGCACCTTCAGGGGTGTAACCTACGAGCAGTACTTC | TRBV6-5 | NA | NA | TRBJ2-7
CATSRDLGDRAKNIQYF | TGTGCCACCAGCAGAGATCTGGGGGACAGGGCCAAAAACATTCAGTACTTC | TRBV15 | NA | TRBD1 | TRBJ2-4
CASKVAGEQFF | TGTGCCAGCAAGGTCGCGGGTGAGCAGTTCTTC | TRBV2 | once | NA | TRBJ2-1
CASSLKFRTGGLGTEAFF | TGTGCCAGCAGCCTAAAGTTTAGGACAGGGGGATTGGGGACTGAAGCTTTCTTT | TRBV3-1/TRBV3-2 | once | TRBD1 | TRBJ1-1
CASSQDLSESSYNEQFF | TGTGCCAGCAGCCAAGATCTCAGCGAGAGCTCCTACAATGAGCAGTTCTTC | TRBV3-1/TRBV3-2 | NA | NA | TRBJ2-1
CASSPGTGYEQYF | TGTGCCAGCAGTCCCGGGACAGGCTACGAGCAGTACTTC | TRBV6-5 | NA | TRBD1 | TRBJ2-7
CASSPPGRAYEQYF | TGTGCCAGCAGCCCCCCAGGGAGGGCTTACGAGCAGTACTTC | TRBV28 | NA | TRBD2 | TRBJ2-7
CASSPWDREETQYF | TGTGCCAGCTCACCATGGGACAGGGAAGAGACCCAGTACTTC | TRBV18 | NA | TRBD1 | TRBJ2-5
CASSLGSGRINEQFF | TGTGCCAGCAGCTTAGGTAGCGGGAGGATCAATGAGCAGTTCTTC | TRBV7-8 | NA | TRBD2 | TRBJ2-1
CSASALAQRQFF | TGCAGTGCTAGTGCCCTAGCTCAGAGGCAGTTCTTC | TRBV20-1 | once | NA | TRBJ2-1
CASSPGTANWDGYTF | TGTGCCAGCAGTCCAGGGACAGCTAATTGGGATGGCTACACCTTC | TRBV6-2/TRBV6-3 | NA | TRBD1 | TRBJ1-2
CSARQYYEQYF | TGCAGTGCTAGACAGTACTACGAGCAGTACTTC | TRBV20-1 | NA | NA | TRBJ2-7